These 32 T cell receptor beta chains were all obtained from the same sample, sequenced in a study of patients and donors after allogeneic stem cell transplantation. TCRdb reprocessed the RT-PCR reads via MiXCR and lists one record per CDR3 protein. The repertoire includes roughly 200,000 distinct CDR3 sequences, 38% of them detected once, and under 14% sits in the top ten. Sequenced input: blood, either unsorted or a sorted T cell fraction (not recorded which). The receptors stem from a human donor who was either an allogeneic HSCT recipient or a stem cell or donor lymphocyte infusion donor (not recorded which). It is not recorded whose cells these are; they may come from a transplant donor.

The CDR3 DNA follows: TGTGCCAGCAGTACCTATAGCGGGGGGGCTGCAGATACGCAGTATTTT. Translation: CASSTYSGGAADTQYF. This chain connects TRBV25-1 to TRBJ2-3; 11 bases map to TRBD2. The V segment lost 5 bases and the J segment 4 bases; nucleotides outside the gene matches: 8. The germline V gene has CDR1 MGHDK and CDR2 SYGVNS. The CDR3 runs to 16 residues.

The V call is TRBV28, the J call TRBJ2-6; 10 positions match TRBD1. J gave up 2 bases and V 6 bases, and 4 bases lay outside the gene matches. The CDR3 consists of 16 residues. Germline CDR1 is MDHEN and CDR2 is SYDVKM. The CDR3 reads CASSGDRGPGANVLTF. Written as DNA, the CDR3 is TGTGCCAGCAGCGGAGACAGGGGGCCTGGGGCCAACGTCCTGACTTTC.

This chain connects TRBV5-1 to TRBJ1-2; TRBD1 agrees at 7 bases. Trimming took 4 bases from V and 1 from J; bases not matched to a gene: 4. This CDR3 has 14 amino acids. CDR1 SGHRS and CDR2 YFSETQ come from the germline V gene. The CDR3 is CASSRQGNNYGYTF. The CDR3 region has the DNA TGCGCCAGCAGCCGACAGGGAAATAACTATGGCTACACCTTC. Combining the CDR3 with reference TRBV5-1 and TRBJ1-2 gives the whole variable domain KAGVTQTPRYLIKTRGQQVTLSCSPISGHRSVSWYQQTPGQGLQFLFEYFSETQRNKGNFPGRFSGRQFSNSRSEMNVSTLELGDSALYLCASSRQGNNYGYTFGSGTRLTVV.

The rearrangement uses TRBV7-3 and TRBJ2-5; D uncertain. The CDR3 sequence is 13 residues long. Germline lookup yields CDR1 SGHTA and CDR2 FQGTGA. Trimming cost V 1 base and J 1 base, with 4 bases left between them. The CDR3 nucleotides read TGTGCCAGCAGCTTAAATCCCCAAGAGACCCAGTACTTC. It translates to CASSLNPQETQYF.

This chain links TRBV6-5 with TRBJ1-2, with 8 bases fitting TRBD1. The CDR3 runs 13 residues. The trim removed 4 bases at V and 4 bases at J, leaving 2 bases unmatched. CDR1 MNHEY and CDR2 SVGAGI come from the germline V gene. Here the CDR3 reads CASSWDRIYGYTF. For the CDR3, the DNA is TGTGCCAGCAGTTGGGACAGGATCTATGGCTACACCTTC.

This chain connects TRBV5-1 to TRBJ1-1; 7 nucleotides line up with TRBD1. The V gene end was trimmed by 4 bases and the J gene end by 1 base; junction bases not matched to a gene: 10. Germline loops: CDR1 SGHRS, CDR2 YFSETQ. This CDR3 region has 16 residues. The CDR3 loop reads CASSTRGQPRNTEAFF. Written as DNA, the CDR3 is TGCGCCAGCAGCACCCGGGGACAGCCGCGGAACACTGAAGCTTTCTTT.

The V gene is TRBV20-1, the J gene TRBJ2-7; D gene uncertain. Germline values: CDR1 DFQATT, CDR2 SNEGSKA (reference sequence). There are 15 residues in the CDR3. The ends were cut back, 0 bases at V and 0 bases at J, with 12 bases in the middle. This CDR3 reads CSARDWAELSYEQYF. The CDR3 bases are TGCAGTGCTAGAGATTGGGCTGAGCTCTCCTACGAGCAGTACTTC.

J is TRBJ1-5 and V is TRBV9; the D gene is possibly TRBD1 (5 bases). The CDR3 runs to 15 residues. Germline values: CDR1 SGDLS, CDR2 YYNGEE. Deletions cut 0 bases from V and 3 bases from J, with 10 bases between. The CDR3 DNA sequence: TGTGCCAGCAGCGTAGGAGGGGCTTCCAATCAGCCCCAGCATTTT. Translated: CASSVGGASNQPQHF.

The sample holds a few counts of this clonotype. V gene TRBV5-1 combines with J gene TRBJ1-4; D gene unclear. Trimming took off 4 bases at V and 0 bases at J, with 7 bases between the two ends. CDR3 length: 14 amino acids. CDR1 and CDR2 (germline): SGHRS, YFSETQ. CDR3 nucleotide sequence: TGCGCCAGCAGCGCAACGGCAACTAATGAAAAACTGTTTTTT. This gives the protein CASSATATNEKLFF.

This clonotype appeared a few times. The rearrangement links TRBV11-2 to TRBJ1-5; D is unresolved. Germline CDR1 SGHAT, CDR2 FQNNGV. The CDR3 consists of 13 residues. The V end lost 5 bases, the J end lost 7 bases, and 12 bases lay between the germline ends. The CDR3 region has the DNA TGTGCCAGCAGCCAAACGGGTAGGCAGCCCCAGCATTTT. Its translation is CASSQTGRQPQHF.

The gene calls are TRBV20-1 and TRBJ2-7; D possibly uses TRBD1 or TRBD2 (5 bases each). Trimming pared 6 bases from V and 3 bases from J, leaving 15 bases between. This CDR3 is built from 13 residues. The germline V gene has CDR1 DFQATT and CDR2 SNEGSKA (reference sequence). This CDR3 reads CSALGVAGYEQYF. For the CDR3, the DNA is TGCAGTGCCCTGGGGGTAGCTGGCTACGAGCAGTACTTC.

CDR3 loop: CSATGQTEKLFF. The CDR3 coding sequence is TGCAGTGCTACCGGACAGACCGAAAAACTGTTTTTT. The chain carries TRBV20-1 and TRBJ1-4; D possibly corresponds to TRBD1 (6 bases). Germline assignment: CDR1 DFQATT and CDR2 SNEGSKA (reference sequence). CDR3 length: 12 amino acids. V gave up 4 bases and J gave up 8 bases, with 11 bases separating them.

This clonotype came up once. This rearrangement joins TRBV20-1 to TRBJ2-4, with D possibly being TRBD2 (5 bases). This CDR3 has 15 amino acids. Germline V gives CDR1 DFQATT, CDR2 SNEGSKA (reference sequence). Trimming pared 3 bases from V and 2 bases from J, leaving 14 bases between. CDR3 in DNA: TGCAGTGCTAGTAACCCGGGGTATACCAAAAACATTCAGTACTTC. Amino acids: CSASNPGYTKNIQYF.

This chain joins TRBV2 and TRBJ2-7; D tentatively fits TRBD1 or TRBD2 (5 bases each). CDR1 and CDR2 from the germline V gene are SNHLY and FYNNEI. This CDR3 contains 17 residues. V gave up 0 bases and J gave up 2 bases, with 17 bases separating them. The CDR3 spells CASSEAGSKVGPYEQYF. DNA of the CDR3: TGTGCCAGCAGTGAAGCGGGGAGCAAAGTGGGGCCCTACGAGCAGTACTTC.

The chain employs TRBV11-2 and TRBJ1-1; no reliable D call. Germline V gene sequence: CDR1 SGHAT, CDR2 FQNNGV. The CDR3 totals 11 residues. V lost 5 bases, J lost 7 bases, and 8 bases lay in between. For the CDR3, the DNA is TGTGCCAGCAGCCCCCGACTTGAAGCTTTCTTT. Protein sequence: CASSPRLEAFF.

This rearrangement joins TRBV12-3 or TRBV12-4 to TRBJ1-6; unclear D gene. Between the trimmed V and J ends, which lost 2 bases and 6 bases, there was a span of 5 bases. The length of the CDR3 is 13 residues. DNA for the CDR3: TGTGCCAGCAGTTTAAAGGGTAATTCACCCCTCCACTTT. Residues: CASSLKGNSPLHF.

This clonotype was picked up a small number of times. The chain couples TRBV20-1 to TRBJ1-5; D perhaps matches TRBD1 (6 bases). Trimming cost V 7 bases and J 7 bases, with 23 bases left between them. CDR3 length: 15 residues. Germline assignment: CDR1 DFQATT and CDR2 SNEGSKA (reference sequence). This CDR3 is CSGIEIGGAGQPQHF. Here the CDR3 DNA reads TGCAGTGGTATAGAGATTGGGGGCGCGGGGCAGCCCCAGCATTTT.

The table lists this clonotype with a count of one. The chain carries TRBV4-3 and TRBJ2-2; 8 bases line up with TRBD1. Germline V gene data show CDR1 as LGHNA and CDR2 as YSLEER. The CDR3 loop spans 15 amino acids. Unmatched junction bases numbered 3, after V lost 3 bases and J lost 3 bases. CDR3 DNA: TGCGCCAGCAGCCATATGGACAGGGACACCGGGGAGCTGTTTTTT. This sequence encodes CASSHMDRDTGELFF.

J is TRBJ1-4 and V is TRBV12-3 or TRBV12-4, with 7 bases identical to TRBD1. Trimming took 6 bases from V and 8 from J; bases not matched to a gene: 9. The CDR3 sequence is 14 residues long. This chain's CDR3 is CASSLDRVEEKLFF. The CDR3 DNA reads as TGTGCCAGCAGCCTCGACAGGGTAGAAGAAAAACTGTTTTTT.

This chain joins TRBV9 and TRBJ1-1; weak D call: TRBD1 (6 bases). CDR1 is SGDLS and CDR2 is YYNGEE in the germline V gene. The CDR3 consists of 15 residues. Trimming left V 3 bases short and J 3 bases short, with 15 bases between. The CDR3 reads CASSEGRGGYTEAFF. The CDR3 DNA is TGTGCCAGCAGCGAAGGCCGGGGGGGCTACACTGAAGCTTTCTTT.

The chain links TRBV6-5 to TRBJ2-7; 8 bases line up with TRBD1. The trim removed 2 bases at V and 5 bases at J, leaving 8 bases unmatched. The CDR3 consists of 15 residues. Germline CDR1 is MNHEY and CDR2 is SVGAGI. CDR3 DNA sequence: TGTGCCAGCAGTTACGGATCAGGGGGCGGACACGAGCAGTACTTC. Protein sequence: CASSYGSGGGHEQYF.

The CDR3 reads CASSFEFMNTEAFF. In DNA form, the CDR3 reads TGTGCCAGCAGTTTCGAGTTTATGAACACTGAAGCTTTCTTT. V is TRBV27 and J is TRBJ1-1, with D hard to call. This CDR3 is built from 14 residues. Germline V lookup: CDR1 MNHEY, CDR2 SMNVEV (reference sequence). V lost 3 bases, J lost 0 bases, and 8 bases lay in between.

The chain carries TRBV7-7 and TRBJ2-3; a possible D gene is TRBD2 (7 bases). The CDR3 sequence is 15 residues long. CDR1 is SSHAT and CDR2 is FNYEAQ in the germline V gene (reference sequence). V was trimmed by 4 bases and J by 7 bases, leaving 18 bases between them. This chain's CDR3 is CASSSSPGGRNTQYF. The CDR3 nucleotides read TGTGCCAGCAGCTCCTCCCCGGGGGGCAGGAATACGCAGTATTTT.

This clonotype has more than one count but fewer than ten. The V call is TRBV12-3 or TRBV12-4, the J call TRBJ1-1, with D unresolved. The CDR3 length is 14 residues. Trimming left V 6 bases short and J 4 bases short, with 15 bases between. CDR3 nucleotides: TGTGCCAGCAGGGATCGGGTAACGGGCACTGAAGCTTTCTTT. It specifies CASRDRVTGTEAFF.

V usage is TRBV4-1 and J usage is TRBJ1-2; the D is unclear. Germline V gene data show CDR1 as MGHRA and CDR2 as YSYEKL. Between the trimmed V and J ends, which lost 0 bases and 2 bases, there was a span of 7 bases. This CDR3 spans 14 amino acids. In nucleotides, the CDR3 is TGCGCCAGCAGCCAAGATTTGGGGAACTATGGCTACACCTTC. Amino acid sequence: CASSQDLGNYGYTF.

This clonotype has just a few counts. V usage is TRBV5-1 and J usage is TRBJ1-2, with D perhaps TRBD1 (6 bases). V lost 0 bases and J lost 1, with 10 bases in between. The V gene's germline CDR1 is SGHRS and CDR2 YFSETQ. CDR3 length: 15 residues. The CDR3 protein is CASSLGQAINYGYTF. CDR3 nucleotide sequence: TGCGCCAGCAGCTTGGGACAGGCTATTAACTATGGCTACACCTTC.

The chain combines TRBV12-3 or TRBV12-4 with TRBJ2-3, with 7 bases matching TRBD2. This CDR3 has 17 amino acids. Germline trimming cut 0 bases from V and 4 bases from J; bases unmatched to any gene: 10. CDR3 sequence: CASSLAGGSFRADTQYF. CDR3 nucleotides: TGTGCCAGCAGTTTAGCGGGGGGGTCCTTTCGGGCAGATACGCAGTATTTT.

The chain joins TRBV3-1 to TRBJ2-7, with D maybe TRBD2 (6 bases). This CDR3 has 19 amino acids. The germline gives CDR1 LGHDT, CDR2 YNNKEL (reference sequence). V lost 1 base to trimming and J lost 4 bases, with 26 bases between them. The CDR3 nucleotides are TGTGCCAGCAGCCAAGGGCGATTTAGCGGCTACCTACCCCAGTACGAGCAGTACTTC. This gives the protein CASSQGRFSGYLPQYEQYF.

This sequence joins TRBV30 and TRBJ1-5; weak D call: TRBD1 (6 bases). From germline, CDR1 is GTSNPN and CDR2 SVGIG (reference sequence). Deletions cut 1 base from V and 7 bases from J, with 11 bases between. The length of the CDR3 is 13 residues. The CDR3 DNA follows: TGTGCCTGGAGTGGGGGGACACAGCAGCCCCAGCATTTT. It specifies CAWSGGTQQPQHF.

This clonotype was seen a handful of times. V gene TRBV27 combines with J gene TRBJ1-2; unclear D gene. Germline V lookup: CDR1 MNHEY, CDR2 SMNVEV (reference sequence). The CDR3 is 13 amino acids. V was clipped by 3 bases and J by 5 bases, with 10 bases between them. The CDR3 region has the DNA TGTGCCAGCAGTTTCGGCCCGAATTATGGCTACACCTTC. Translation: CASSFGPNYGYTF.

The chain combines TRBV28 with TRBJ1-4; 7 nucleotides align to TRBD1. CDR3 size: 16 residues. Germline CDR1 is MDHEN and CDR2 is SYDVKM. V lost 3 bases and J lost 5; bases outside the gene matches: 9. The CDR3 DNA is TGTGCCAGCAGTTTGAATCCGGGACAGAAGAATGAAAAACTGTTTTTT. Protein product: CASSLNPGQKNEKLFF.

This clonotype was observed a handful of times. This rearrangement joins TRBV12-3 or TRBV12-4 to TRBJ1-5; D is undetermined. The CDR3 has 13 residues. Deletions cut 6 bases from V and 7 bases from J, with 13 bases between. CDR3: CASREQLLQPQHF. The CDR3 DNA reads TGTGCCAGCAGGGAGCAACTATTGCAGCCCCAGCATTTT.